Sequencing of this TCR beta chain was carried out in a study of shared clonotypes between healthy human individuals. TCRdb keeps only in-frame clones here, not all; method: immunoSEQ multiplex PCR. The table includes a few million clones, around nine tenths detected once. This CDR3 is 16 amino acids long. Trimming took 4 bases from V and 3 from J; bases not matched to a gene: 5. Per germline, CDR1 SGHRS and CDR2 YFSETQ. The chain couples TRBV5-1 to TRBJ1-5, with 12 positions matching TRBD1. Sequenced: naive CD4+ T cells sorted from blood. This sample's subset: CD45RA+ positively selected. The TCR comes from a man aged 18 to 29 in good health. The CDR3 spells CASSPGTGGINQPQHF. DNA for the CDR3: TGCGCCAGCAGCCCGGGGACAGGGGGCATCAATCAGCCCCAGCATTTT.